These T cell receptor beta chains were read from a single sample in a study of control samples from healthy donors and cancer patients. Profiled with immunoSEQ multiplex PCR; TCRdb holds only in-frame clones, not every one. Of about 20,000 clones in the sample, more than 70% were seen once. Input material: PBMCs. The receptors derive from a woman between 65 and 79 years old with colorectal cancer. The CDR3 runs from the conserved cysteine through the conserved F or W. A D gene is named only where the DNA matches it firmly. Size is stated for part of the rows, as once, few or many counts, or as a class when the clone is expanded.

v_call,j_call,cdr3_length,clone_size,d_call,cdr3_aa,cdr3_nt
TRBV30,TRBJ2-1,13,few,NA,CAWSEGGYNEQFF,TGTGCCTGGAGTGAAGGGGGATACAATGAGCAGTTCTTC
TRBV6-2/TRBV6-3,TRBJ1-2,16,NA,TRBD1,CASSYPPPGQGNGYTF,TGTGCCAGCAGTTACCCTCCTCCGGGACAGGGAAATGGCTACACCTTC
TRBV19,TRBJ1-1,16,NA,NA,CASTPGARTMNTEAFF,TGTGCCAGTACCCCCGGCGCCAGGACCATGAACACTGAAGCTTTCTTT
TRBV12-3/TRBV12-4,TRBJ1-6,13,NA,NA,CASGLGSNSPLHF,TGTGCCAGCGGGTTGGGAAGTAATTCACCCCTCCACTTT
TRBV18,TRBJ1-2,13,NA,NA,CASSPDRSYGYTF,TGTGCCAGCTCACCAGACAGGAGCTATGGCTACACCTTC
TRBV11-2,TRBJ2-5,12,NA,NA,CASSPPDGTQYF,TGTGCCAGCAGCCCGCCCGACGGGACCCAGTACTTC
TRBV15,TRBJ1-1,13,few,NA,CATSRIVGTEAFF,TGTGCCACCAGCAGAATCGTCGGCACTGAAGCTTTCTTT
TRBV19,TRBJ1-2,13,NA,NA,CASTEGRARGYTF,TGTGCCAGTACCGAGGGGAGGGCTAGGGGCTACACCTTC
TRBV19,TRBJ1-4,17,NA,TRBD1,CASSQGQGARGYEKLFF,TGTGCCAGTAGTCAGGGACAGGGGGCGCGAGGTTATGAAAAACTGTTTTTT
TRBV5-6,TRBJ2-7,14,NA,NA,CASSHRTAGGEQYF,TGTGCCAGCAGCCACCGGACAGCCGGGGGCGAGCAGTACTTC